This T cell receptor beta chain was recovered during a study of blood T cell repertoires in COVID-19. At the level of the study: From the United States, Italy and Spain came samples of acute and convalescent COVID-19.

Repertoires were generated with immunoSEQ multiplex PCR, while TCRdb's copy carries only in-frame clones and drops some. The table includes 200,000 to 250,000 clones, approximately 80% detected once. CDR3 length: 13 amino acids. Trimming removed 3 bases at V and 3 bases at J, with 6 bases between. CDR1 and CDR2 (germline): SNHLY, FYNNEI. The receptor's source is an elderly woman with COVID-19, enrolled during active disease. V is TRBV2 and J is TRBJ1-5, with D perhaps matching TRBD1 (5 bases). Sequenced sample: peripheral blood. In DNA form, the CDR3 reads TGTGCCAGCAGTGACAGGGACAATCAGCCCCAGCATTTT. Protein product: CASSDRDNQPQHF.